What follows describes a single TCR beta chain. The antigen it binds to is not known. No quality values exist for individual bases; no much larger clone is one base distant. The library was obtained by the immunoSEQ multiplex PCR assay. For the multiplex PCR, a mixture combining 60 forward primers for TCR Vbeta segments and 13 reverse primers for TCR Jbeta segments was used. The CDR3 region of rearranged TCR beta genes was amplified from genomic DNA by a multiplex PCR assay. The Illumina HiSeq System was used to sequence the amplified TCR beta libraries as 87-base-pair reads. Regarding the original processing steps: A later analysis counted around 72 million unique TCR beta chains across the 666 repertoires, and roughly 9.9 million of these chains were shared by at least two donors. To remove PCR and sequencing errors, raw reads were error-corrected and collapsed into unique sequences using a nearest-neighbor algorithm that merged closely related sequences. V, D and J gene segments were assigned by aligning CDR3 sequences to IMGT reference sequences. For a sequence to be retained, a match of at least six nucleotides to both a V gene segment and a J gene segment was required. Rearrangements were called productive when the CDR3 lacked stop codons and stayed in frame with V and J; all others were non-productive. Following IMGT convention, CDR3 was defined as the stretch from the second conserved V-encoded cysteine up to the conserved J-encoded phenylalanine. Sequences without an unambiguous match to a single V gene segment were excluded from the earlier analysis of 450 to 650 of the donors. In an earlier analysis of several hundred of the donors, V segments were called functional above 56.7% productive rearrangements and were called segregating when the between-donor standard deviation exceeded 5%. A statistical classification framework was developed to diagnose cytomegalovirus status using the catalog of TCR beta chain sequences. V and J gene assignment, in a later analysis, came from comparing TCR nucleotide sequences with IMGT/GENE-DB human TR gene sequences. In a later analysis, CDR3 sequences and most-parsimonious VDJ recombination scenarios were assigned using the TCRdist pipeline. In a later analysis, each TCR beta chain was defined by its CDR3 amino acid sequence together with its V-gene family, and reads without a unique V-gene family were excluded. As a way to deal with suspected cross-contamination and a sequencing artifact, a later analysis dropped approximately 570 nucleotide sequences that were highly shared and had low generation probability. In a later analysis, a clonal expansion index was calculated for each public chain from normalized within-repertoire ranks of inferred template counts. In a later analysis, generation probabilities were computed with a VDJ recombination model fitted to out-of-frame rearrangements, and the resulting probabilities were checked against IGoR. A later analysis scored TCR-TCR, TCR-HLA and TCR-CMV co-occurrence with hypergeometric tests, applying a repertoire-size bias correction to TCR pairs. To estimate false discovery rates, a later analysis permuted the HLA or CMV assignments 20 times. In a later analysis, co-occurring TCRs were grouped with DBSCAN, and TCRdist sequence similarity was added when clustering was performed within HLA-allele-positive subsets. For co-occurrence clustering, repertoires with fewer than 30,000 or more than 120,000 public chains were excluded, along with 4 to 6 repertoires with anomalous nucleotide sharing. The source is immuneACCESS, and TCRdb retained only in-frame sequences with V and J called. Part of the clones is not carried over; for the studies checked, unresolved V genes explain less than half of this, and the remainder is unexplained. V, J and clone size were drawn from that table, and D and trimming were deduced from the DNA. The sample yields some 200,000 clones; about two thirds were counted once. Less than 3% of the sample comes from the top ten.

The germline V gene yields SGHDT for CDR1 and YYEEEE for CDR2. The V end loses 3 bases and the J end loses 6 bases, and a stretch of 13 bases separates them. Counted from cysteine to phenylalanine, this CDR3 has 14 amino acids. Of all the DNA, just the CDR3 is kept, 42 bases in frame from base 1. The cohort was made up of approximately 700 healthy bone marrow donors. At the time of sampling, every cohort member was nominally healthy, though immune exposures that went unrecorded were likely present. The donor tested CMV seropositive, placing the donor among the 310 or so seropositive members of the cohort. Each donor provided a peripheral blood sample, and peripheral blood mononuclear cells were used for TCR beta sequencing. Genomic DNA was extracted from the blood cell samples with the Qiagen DNeasy Blood Extraction Kit. This sample is drawn from a study of cytomegalovirus exposure and HLA in healthy donors (dated by TCRdb to the late 2010s). General notes on the study: An earlier analysis of roughly 610 of the donors reported about 260 Gb of sequence data and around 120 million unique TCR beta sequences obtained from approximately 180 million T cells. The study aimed to test whether signatures of past pathogen exposure could be identified by cataloging public T cell receptors. All discovery cohort repertoires had been generated on a single sequencing platform. Approximately 300 gigabases of sequencing data and around 85 million unique TCR sequences made up an early release that covered several hundred HLA-typed donors. A handful of DR-DQ haplotypes were treated as single units for association and clustering because of strong linkage in the cohort. HLA typing covered class I and class II loci at four-digit resolution. The study used immunosequencing to profile the T cell repertoires of under 700 subjects and linked those repertoires to cytomegalovirus serostatus. A separate validation cohort of roughly 130 different subjects was used in addition to the approximately 640-subject first cohort. To predict cytomegalovirus infection status, the study combined high-throughput TCR immunosequencing, statistical association of individual TCRs with disease status, and machine learning. The number of typed donors differed by locus: about 629-630 for A, B, C, DRB1 and DQB1; 522 for DQA1; around 610 for DPA1; and about 450 for DPB1. Rather than using new phenotypic data, the later analysis identified candidate immune exposures from TCR beta sequences and from how often those sequences occurred across donors. On average, roughly 250,000 unique TCR beta nucleotide sequences were sequenced per donor among several hundred genotyped donors of the cohort, with roughly 18% of those sequences being non-productive. Donor age, sex, ethnicity and CMV serostatus were compiled alongside the repertoire data. In an earlier analysis of around 540 of the donors, high-throughput TCR beta sequencing was used to judge whether each TCR beta V gene segment behaved as functional or pseudogenic. Of the roughly 390 genotyped donors, 65% to 90% were placed in the genetic ancestry cluster associated with self-reported Caucasian donors. To study patterns of TCR occurrence, a later analysis re-analyzed previously published TCR beta repertoires from 600 to 750 donors and added high-resolution HLA genotyping. Genome-wide SNP genotypes for about three fifths of the roughly 670 donors were used in a later genetic analysis, which treated that subset as a discovery cohort. The full study reports these points: According to a later analysis, parvovirus B19, influenza, CMV and Epstein-Barr virus appeared linked to several top co-occurrence clusters. The study listed 150 to 200 TCR beta chains as associated with cytomegalovirus. For the cohort, immune exposure information was limited to CMV serostatus. Roughly uniform sequencing depth across donors was assumed in presence/absence analyses, although this assumption may not hold. When HLA alleles, especially DR and DQ, strongly co-occurred, attributing TCR associations to individual alleles was difficult. In a later analysis, HLA-associated TCR beta chains were found to be more clonally expanded and to have lower generation probabilities than equally common non-associated chains. In a later analysis, TCR association rates were found to vary across HLA loci, with the most associated TCRs seen for DRB1 alleles and the fewest for HLA-C alleles. The sequencing pipeline was judged likely to have produced a cluster of highly shared sequence variants as a technical artifact. According to the authors, the approach could potentially be generalized to other disease states and immunological phenotypes. V-gene and J-gene trimming of TCR beta chains was associated with a missense DCLRE1C variant in a later genetic analysis, and the association was replicated in an independent cohort. In this cohort, only TCR beta chains were sequenced, and detectable features were limited by the absence of alpha or paired-chain data. The classifier was reported to diagnose cytomegalovirus status with high specificity and sensitivity in both the original cohort and the validation cohort. Correlated functional status among segregating V segments might reflect linkage disequilibrium, but an unknown experimental factor could not be ruled out. Because some donors lacked HLA typing at each locus, the association tests relied only on the typed subset. The earlier analysis of around 600 of the donors excluded roughly 17 rarely observed V segments, including chromosome 9 orphons, because counts were too low. In an earlier analysis of 500 to 650 of the donors, most TCR beta V segments appeared in productive rearrangements about 90% or about 30% of the time, broadly matching IMGT annotations. A further reported finding was that TCR beta sequences accurately predicted the HLA-A and HLA-B alleles for most subjects in the first cohort. Three of the identified cytomegalovirus-associated TCR beta chains were confirmed in vitro to be specific for cytomegalovirus antigens. A later analysis found that most CMV-associated TCR beta chains appeared HLA-restricted, with HLA associations seemingly driven largely by CMV exposure. The 87-base-pair reads could not distinguish some IMGT-functional V segments, including TRBV6-2 and TRBV6-3, so those segments were excluded. In a later genetic analysis, fewer N-insertions in productive TCRs were reported among donors in an Asian-associated ancestry cluster than the approximately 670-donor mean. Specific HLA alleles were associated with some 15,000 TCR beta sequences at a false discovery rate of 0.05 in a later analysis. Across donors, most TCR sequences were observed very rarely, whereas some public TCRs were present in many individuals.

The chain is encoded by TRBV5-6 joined to TRBJ1-5; the D gene cannot be named for sure. The sample consisted of PBMCs. The source of this sequence is a man in his forties or fifties in good health and CMV-seropositive. The sequence in DNA is TGTGCCAGCAGCTCCGCACCGGGAGGTCAGCCCCAGCATTTT. Its amino acids are CASSSAPGGQPQHF.